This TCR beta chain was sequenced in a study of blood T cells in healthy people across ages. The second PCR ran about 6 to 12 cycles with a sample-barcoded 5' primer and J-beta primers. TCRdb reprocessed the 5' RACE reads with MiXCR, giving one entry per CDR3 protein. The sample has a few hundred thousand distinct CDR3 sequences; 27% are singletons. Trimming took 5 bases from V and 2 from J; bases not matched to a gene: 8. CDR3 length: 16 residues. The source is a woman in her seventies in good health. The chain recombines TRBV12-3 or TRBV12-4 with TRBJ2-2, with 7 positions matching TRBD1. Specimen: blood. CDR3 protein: CASSPRAGGNTGELFF. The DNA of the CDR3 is TGTGCCAGCAGTCCCCGGGCAGGGGGAAACACCGGGGAGCTGTTTTTT.